These 17 T cell receptor beta chains were all obtained from the same sample, sequenced in a study of CD8+ T cells in alopecia areata. Investigators isolated RNA and reverse transcribed it into cDNA to act as the sequencing template. Data came from immunoSEQ multiplex PCR; TCRdb stores just in-frame clones and leaves some out. The table includes about 130,000 clones, around 50% detected once. Sequenced here: CD4+ T cells sorted from blood, sampled at week 0. These receptors were taken from a human donor with alopecia areata.

CDR3 nucleotides: TGTGCCAGCAGCTTCCTAGCGGGAGGAACCTACAATGAGCAGTTCTTC. It translates to CASSFLAGGTYNEQFF. The J gene is TRBJ2-1, the V gene TRBV7-2, with 11 bases aligning to TRBD2. This CDR3 spans 16 amino acids. Trimming took 3 bases from V and 2 from J; bases not matched to a gene: 3. Germline CDR1 SGHTA, CDR2 FQGNSA.

This clone was seen only a few times. The chain is built from TRBV10-3 and TRBJ1-1; no clear D gene. Looked up from germline, CDR1 is ENHRY and CDR2 is SYGVKD. Trimming took 6 bases from V and 11 from J, leaving 19 bases between them. CDR3 length: 13 amino acids. In DNA, the CDR3 is TGTGCCATCAGGAACGACATTTGGGGTCGGGCTTTCTTT. The encoded protein is CAIRNDIWGRAFF.

This chain joins TRBV29-1 and TRBJ2-1, with 10 bases fitting TRBD2. This CDR3 is 15 amino acids long. Germline trimming cut 4 bases from V and 7 bases from J; bases unmatched to any gene: 10. Germline lookup yields CDR1 SQVTM and CDR2 ANQGSEA. The CDR3 loop reads CSVGQAGGPGNEQFF. The CDR3 region has the DNA TGCAGCGTTGGCCAAGCGGGAGGGCCGGGGAATGAGCAGTTCTTC.

In its sample, this clone was seen a few times. V and J are TRBV19 and TRBJ2-2; 11 bases match TRBD2. The CDR3 sequence is 14 residues long. V was clipped by 6 bases and J by 6 bases; unmatched bases: 3. Germline CDR1 is LNHDA and CDR2 is SQIVND (reference sequence). Here the CDR3 reads CASRLAGVAGELFF. The CDR3 bases are TGTGCCAGTAGACTAGCGGGAGTAGCCGGGGAGCTGTTTTTT.

The chain is built from TRBV10-3 and TRBJ1-6, with D uncertain. This CDR3 is 18 amino acids long. V lost 3 bases and J lost 5, with 20 bases in between. CDR1 and CDR2 from the germline V gene are ENHRY and SYGVKD. CDR3 amino acids: CAISDEPPRRGNNSPLHF. The CDR3 region has the DNA TGTGCCATCAGTGATGAACCCCCTCGGCGAGGCAATAATTCACCCCTCCACTTT.

This clone was observed a few times. V gene TRBV7-2 combines with J gene TRBJ2-5, with 7 bases lining up with TRBD2. Germline trimming cut 1 base from V and 3 bases from J; bases unmatched to any gene: 5. The CDR3 is 15 amino acids. CDR1 is SGHTA and CDR2 is FQGNSA in the germline V gene. CDR3: CASSLGGGREETQYF. The CDR3 DNA follows: TGTGCCAGCAGCTTAGGCGGGGGTCGAGAAGAGACCCAGTACTTC. The whole variable domain, filled in from reference TRBV7-2 and TRBJ2-5, reads GAGVSQSPSNKVTEKGKDVELRCDPISGHTALYWYRQSLGQGLEFLIYFQGNSAPDKSGLPSDRFSAERTGGSVSTLTIQRTQQEDSAVYLCASSLGGGREETQYFGPGTRLLVL.

CDR3 protein: CASRRVGGYEQYF. DNA of the CDR3: TGTGCCAGCAGGAGGGTTGGGGGCTACGAGCAGTACTTC. This chain connects TRBV7-2 to TRBJ2-7; D tentatively reads TRBD1 or TRBD2 (5 bases each). V lost 6 bases and J 3 bases, leaving 12 bases between the germline ends. There are 13 residues in the CDR3. CDR1 and CDR2 (germline): SGHTA, FQGNSA.

V and J are TRBV4-1 and TRBJ1-1, with 7 bases identical to TRBD1. CDR1 MGHRA and CDR2 YSYEKL come from the germline V gene. The CDR3 totals 16 residues. With 5 bases clipped from V and 1 base from J, the junction kept 10 bases outside the gene matches. In DNA, the CDR3 is TGCGCCAGCAGCAAACCAGGGGGGGGCCCGAACACTGAAGCTTTCTTT. Its protein product is CASSKPGGGPNTEAFF.

J is TRBJ1-2 and V is TRBV4-1; 8 bases fit TRBD1. There are 18 residues in the CDR3. Germline trimming cut 1 base from V and 4 bases from J; bases unmatched to any gene: 14. Germline loops: CDR1 MGHRA, CDR2 YSYEKL. This CDR3 is CASSQGNPLTGEAYGYTF. In DNA form, the CDR3 reads TGCGCCAGCAGCCAAGGAAACCCTTTGACAGGGGAGGCCTATGGCTACACCTTC.

This clone was observed a few times. This sequence joins TRBV5-1 and TRBJ2-7, with TRBD1 matching over 8 bases. V was pared by 3 bases and J by 3 bases, with 5 bases of the junction left unmatched. Per the germline V gene, CDR1 is SGHRS and CDR2 is YFSETQ. The CDR3 sequence is 14 residues long. The CDR3 nucleotides are TGCGCCAGCAGCTCCGGACAGGGCCACTACGAGCAGTACTTC. This codes for CASSSGQGHYEQYF.

The chain joins TRBV5-4 to TRBJ2-5, with D hard to call. The CDR3 loop spans 12 amino acids. V gave up 4 bases and J gave up 4 bases, with 8 bases separating them. Germline V lookup: CDR1 SGHNT, CDR2 YYREEE (reference sequence). The CDR3 DNA reads TGTGCCAGCAGCCAACCCAGAGAGACCCAGTACTTC. It yields the protein CASSQPRETQYF.

This clone appeared a few times. This rearrangement joins TRBV5-1 to TRBJ2-7; TRBD2 matches 10 bases. The V gene's germline CDR1 is SGHRS and CDR2 YFSETQ. CDR3 length: 15 residues. The V and J ends lost 1 base and 7 bases, in that order; junction bases with no gene match: 8. CDR3 nucleotide sequence: TGCGCCAGCAGCTTGAGGAGCGGGAGGGCCGAGGAGCAGTACTTC. Its protein is CASSLRSGRAEEQYF. The entire variable domain, with the rest obtained from reference TRBV5-1 and TRBJ2-7, is as follows: KAGVTQTPRYLIKTRGQQVTLSCSPISGHRSVSWYQQTPGQGLQFLFEYFSETQRNKGNFPGRFSGRQFSNSRSEMNVSTLELGDSALYLCASSLRSGRAEEQYFGPGTRLTVT.

This rearrangement joins TRBV5-4 to TRBJ1-1; D is possibly TRBD1 (5 bases). Trimming stripped 4 bases from V and 0 bases from J, with 16 bases between. The CDR3 totals 16 residues. Germline assignment: CDR1 SGHNT and CDR2 YYREEE (reference sequence). CDR3 protein: CASSPRGGRMNTEAFF. The CDR3 region has the DNA TGTGCCAGCAGCCCCCGGGGCGGGCGGATGAACACTGAAGCTTTCTTT.

Relative to its sample, this clone is medium-sized (0.01 to 0.1%). The CDR3 sequence: CASSGGGRAYNEQFF. The CDR3 nucleotides read TGTGCCAGCAGCGGAGGCGGGAGGGCCTACAATGAGCAGTTCTTC. The V gene is TRBV7-2, the J gene TRBJ2-1, with TRBD2 matching 9 bases. Unmatched junction bases numbered 4, after V lost 5 bases and J lost 2 bases. Germline CDR1 is SGHTA and CDR2 is FQGNSA. The CDR3 is made up of 15 amino acids.

The DNA of the CDR3 is TGCAGCGCCCAGACAGGGCGCGGCACTGAAGCTTTCTTT. Protein sequence: CSAQTGRGTEAFF. The chain is built from TRBV29-1 and TRBJ1-1; 7 bases are a match to TRBD1. The length of the CDR3 is 13 residues. Losses at the gene ends were 7 bases for V and 4 bases for J; bases not matched to a gene: 9. Germline V gene lookup returns CDR1 SQVTM and CDR2 ANQGSEA.

The V and J genes are TRBV21-1 and TRBJ2-2; the listed D gene, TRBD2, was not tested against the DNA. TRBV21-1 is deemed a pseudogene. The CDR3 covers 18 residues. CDR3 sequence (DNA): TGTGCCAGCAGCAAAGAGGAGGCTAGCGGGACGTTGATGGAGGAGCTGTTTTTT. It specifies CASSKEEASGTLMEELFF.

The chain has TRBV6-5 and TRBJ1-2, with 8 bases aligning to TRBD1. Germline CDR1 is MNHEY and CDR2 is SVGAGI. The CDR3 covers 14 residues. The J segment lost 2 bases and the V segment lost 6 bases, leaving 5 bases of the junction unmatched. This CDR3 is CASRPTGENYGYTF. Here the CDR3 DNA reads TGTGCCAGCAGGCCGACAGGGGAAAACTATGGCTACACCTTC.